The 30 T cell receptor beta chains listed next were all sequenced from one sample in a study of blood T cell repertoires in COVID-19. The data were produced by immunoSEQ multiplex PCR, yet TCRdb's version contains in-frame clones alone and is incomplete. This table holds roughly 500,000 clones, roughly 90% found once. Material for sequencing was PBMCs or T cells enriched from blood (not recorded which). Every receptor here comes from a woman in her 40s who had recovered from COVID-19.

The chain is built from TRBV7-2 and TRBJ2-3; 10 positions agree with TRBD2. CDR1 is SGHTA, CDR2 FQGNSA, per germline. CDR3 length: 14 residues. V shed 8 bases and J 5 bases; nucleotides not matched to a gene: 7. Written as DNA, the CDR3 is TGTGCCAGCGGCTCTAGCGGGAGTCAAGATACGCAGTATTTT. Its translation: CASGSSGSQDTQYF.

The V and J genes are TRBV5-1 and TRBJ2-3, with 9 bases fitting TRBD2. V was pared by 2 bases and J by 5 bases, with 9 bases of the junction left unmatched. Per the germline V gene, CDR1 is SGHRS and CDR2 is YFSETQ. This CDR3 spans 16 amino acids. DNA for the CDR3: TGCGCCAGCAGCTTCCCCATAGCGGGAGATGTAGATACGCAGTATTTT. Protein: CASSFPIAGDVDTQYF.

The chain employs TRBV24-1 and TRBJ2-1; the match to TRBD1 covers 7 bases. V lost 1 base and J lost 1; bases outside the gene matches: 3. Per germline, CDR1 KGHDR and CDR2 SFDVKD. This CDR3 contains 16 residues. CDR3 coding DNA: TGTGCCACCAGTGATTTCTACAGGGGATCCTACAATGAGCAGTTCTTC. Protein product: CATSDFYRGSYNEQFF.

CDR3 protein: CASSLLPAGLEETQYF. The CDR3 DNA reads TGTGCCAGCAGCTTACTCCCAGCGGGTCTAGAAGAGACCCAGTACTTC. The rearrangement uses TRBV7-2 and TRBJ2-5, with D tentatively TRBD2 (6 bases). Per the germline V gene, CDR1 is SGHTA and CDR2 is FQGNSA. This CDR3 comprises 16 residues. V lost 2 bases and J lost 3, with 16 bases in between.

The rearrangement links TRBV5-4 to TRBJ1-1; D is undetermined. Per germline, CDR1 SGHNT and CDR2 YYREEE (reference sequence). CDR3 length: 15 residues. Trimming removed 0 bases from V and 0 bases from J, with 9 bases in between. CDR3 sequence (DNA): TGTGCCAGCAGCTTGGACGCGACAATGAACACTGAAGCTTTCTTT. Residues: CASSLDATMNTEAFF.

The chain uses TRBV7-9 and TRBJ1-1; 10 bases are shared with TRBD1. The CDR3 totals 14 residues. CDR1 and CDR2 (germline): SEHNR, FQNEAQ (reference sequence). V dropped 6 bases and J dropped 6; count of bases not matched to a gene: 7. The CDR3 bases are TGTGCCAGCAGTTCCGGGACAGGGGACGCTGAAGCTTTCTTT. The encoded protein is CASSSGTGDAEAFF.

The J gene is TRBJ1-2, the V gene TRBV5-4, with TRBD1 matching over 9 bases. Trimming removed 3 bases from V and 4 bases from J; junction bases left unmatched: 4. Germline V gives CDR1 SGHNT, CDR2 YYREEE (reference sequence). This CDR3 has 14 amino acids. For the CDR3, the DNA is TGTGCCAGCAGCTGGGACAGGGACATCTATGGCTACACCTTC. It translates to CASSWDRDIYGYTF.

Only one count was recorded for this clone. The genes are TRBV4-3 and TRBJ1-2; maybe TRBD1 (6 bases). Trimming stripped 1 base from V and 4 bases from J, with 16 bases between. The CDR3 has 16 amino acids. Per the germline V gene, CDR1 is LGHNA and CDR2 is YSLEER. DNA of the CDR3: TGCGCCAGCAGCCAAGCGGAGACCGGGACAATCTATGGCTACACCTTC. This encodes CASSQAETGTIYGYTF.

The chain uses TRBV7-2 and TRBJ2-3; perhaps TRBD2 as D (6 bases). The V end was cut by 4 bases, the J end by 1 base, with 21 bases between. The germline CDR1 and CDR2 sequences are SGHTA and FQGNSA. The CDR3 contains 18 residues. This CDR3 reads CASSSIVTSLSRTDTQYF. CDR3 nucleotides: TGTGCCAGCAGCTCGATAGTAACTAGCTTGTCCCGCACAGATACGCAGTATTTT.

This clone was seen once. The rearrangement uses TRBV6-5 and TRBJ1-6; the D gene is possibly TRBD1 (6 bases). Trimming cost V 0 bases and J 5 bases, with 11 bases left between them. The CDR3 has 16 residues. Germline CDR1 and CDR2: MNHEY and SVGAGI. Written as DNA, the CDR3 is TGTGCCAGCAGTTACTCGCCGCCAGGGGATAATTCACCCCTCCACTTT. Translated: CASSYSPPGDNSPLHF.

The chain combines TRBV5-1 with TRBJ1-6; the match to TRBD1 covers 7 bases. The germline V gene has CDR1 SGHRS and CDR2 YFSETQ. The CDR3 length is 14 residues. J lost 7 bases, V lost 3 bases, and 4 bases had no gene match. CDR3 amino acids: CASSSTGLNSPLHF. CDR3 DNA sequence: TGCGCCAGCAGCTCGACAGGGCTAAATTCACCCCTCCACTTT. Full variable domain (missing parts from reference TRBV5-1 and TRBJ1-6): KAGVTQTPRYLIKTRGQQVTLSCSPISGHRSVSWYQQTPGQGLQFLFEYFSETQRNKGNFPGRFSGRQFSNSRSEMNVSTLELGDSALYLCASSSTGLNSPLHFGNGTRLTVT.

CDR3 amino acids: CASSLMMGARTNEKLFF. In nucleotides, the CDR3 is TGTGCCAGCAGCTTAATGATGGGGGCGAGAACTAATGAAAAACTGTTTTTT. The rearrangement links TRBV11-2 to TRBJ1-4, with D maybe TRBD1 (6 bases). Germline CDR1 SGHAT, CDR2 FQNNGV. V shed 2 bases and J shed 1 base, with 14 bases lying between them. This CDR3 has 17 residues.

As to this clone: One end of the junction varies from germline; a read error may be responsible. This chain connects TRBV6-5 to TRBJ1-2; D might be TRBD1 (5 bases). Germline V gene lookup returns CDR1 MNHEY and CDR2 SVGAGI. The CDR3 is 14 amino acids. CDR3 bases: TGTGCCAGCAGCTACTTGGGGGGGTACTATGGCTACACCTTC. Encoded protein: CASSYLGGYYGYTF.

The chain links TRBV20-1 to TRBJ2-7; the D gene is possibly TRBD1 (5 bases). V lost 6 bases and J lost 5, with 11 bases in between. The CDR3 consists of 11 residues. CDR1 and CDR2 from the germline V gene are DFQATT and SNEGSKA (reference sequence). CDR3 sequence reads: CSAQTADEQYF. CDR3 in DNA: TGCAGTGCCCAGACAGCCGACGAGCAGTACTTC.

V usage is TRBV5-4 and J usage is TRBJ2-1, with TRBD2 as a possible D gene (5 bases). The V gene's germline CDR1 is SGHNT and CDR2 YYREEE (reference sequence). The ends were cut back, 4 bases at V and 0 bases at J, with 14 bases in the middle. The CDR3 consists of 16 residues. CDR3 loop: CASSLAREFSYNEQFF. The CDR3 DNA reads as TGTGCCAGCAGCCTGGCTAGGGAGTTCTCCTACAATGAGCAGTTCTTC. The whole variable domain, filled in from reference TRBV5-4 and TRBJ2-1, reads ETGVTQSPTHLIKTRGQQVTLRCSSQSGHNTVSWYQQALGQGPQFIFQYYREEENGRGNFPPRFSGLQFPNYSSELNVNALELDDSALYLCASSLAREFSYNEQFFGPGTRLTVL.

The chain links TRBV19 to TRBJ1-3; no clear D. In germline, CDR1 is LNHDA, CDR2 SQIVND (reference sequence). This CDR3 spans 13 amino acids. Between the trimmed V and J ends, which lost 1 base and 3 bases, there was a span of 4 bases. CDR3 sequence reads: CASSIAGGNTIYF. DNA of the CDR3: TGTGCCAGTAGTATAGCCGGTGGAAACACCATATATTTT. The variable domain in full, with the rest retrieved from reference TRBV19 and TRBJ1-3, is DGGITQSPKYLFRKEGQNVTLSCEQNLNHDAMYWYRQDPGQGLRLIYYSQIVNDFQKGDIAEGYSVSREKKESFPLTVTSAQKNPTAFYLCASSIAGGNTIYFGEGSWLTVV.

V usage is TRBV10-2 and J usage is TRBJ2-1; no definite D call. CDR1 is WSHSY and CDR2 is SAAADI in the germline V gene. Deletions cut 3 bases from V and 12 bases from J, with 12 bases between. The CDR3 is made up of 12 amino acids. The CDR3 DNA reads TGCGCCAGCAGTGAACTTTTGAGTGGGCAGTTCTTC. Translated: CASSELLSGQFF.

The chain uses TRBV5-6 and TRBJ1-6, with D tentatively TRBD1 (6 bases). In germline, CDR1 is SGHDT, CDR2 YYEEEE. The CDR3 covers 13 residues. Trimming removed 5 bases at V and 4 bases at J, with 7 bases between. CDR3 loop: CASRDSYNSPLHF. The DNA for the CDR3 is TGTGCCAGCAGGGACAGTTATAATTCACCCCTCCACTTT. Together with reference TRBV5-6 and TRBJ1-6, the CDR3 gives the full variable domain: DAGVTQSPTHLIKTRGQQVTLRCSPKSGHDTVSWYQQALGQGPQFIFQYYEEEERQRGNFPDRFSGHQFPNYSSELNVNALLLGDSALYLCASRDSYNSPLHFGNGTRLTVT.

In nucleotides, the CDR3 is TGTGCCATCAGTGAATTCTCTGCAGGGGGACCCTATAATTCACCCCTCCACTTT. Its protein product is CAISEFSAGGPYNSPLHF. The genes are TRBV10-3 and TRBJ1-6; TRBD1 matches 7 bases. The V gene end was trimmed by 3 bases and the J gene end by 2 bases; junction bases not matched to a gene: 10. CDR1 and CDR2 (germline): ENHRY, SYGVKD. The CDR3 is 18 amino acids.

The J gene is TRBJ2-3, the V gene TRBV18; 10 bases align to TRBD2. Germline assignment: CDR1 KGHSH and CDR2 LQKENI. The J segment lost 6 bases and the V segment lost 3 bases, leaving 3 bases of the junction unmatched. CDR3 length equals 14 residues. CDR3 DNA sequence: TGTGCCAGCTCACCGGGACTAGCGTGGGATACGCAGTATTTT. Residues: CASSPGLAWDTQYF.

The chain has TRBV7-9 and TRBJ2-7; 10 nucleotides agree with TRBD1. V gave up 5 bases and J gave up 3 bases; unmatched junction bases: 7. Per the germline V gene, CDR1 is SEHNR and CDR2 is FQNEAQ (reference sequence). CDR3 length: 15 amino acids. The CDR3 nucleotides are TGTGCCAGCAGCCGGGGACAGGGGAGGAACTACGAGCAGTACTTC. Its protein product is CASSRGQGRNYEQYF.

The chain employs TRBV4-3 and TRBJ2-7; no definite D call. In germline, CDR1 is LGHNA, CDR2 YSLEER. Between the trimmed V and J ends, which lost 0 bases and 6 bases, there was a span of 6 bases. This CDR3 has 12 amino acids. This CDR3 reads CASSQEGSEQYF. The DNA for the CDR3 is TGCGCCAGCAGCCAAGAGGGCTCCGAGCAGTACTTC.

This chain links TRBV9 with TRBJ2-3; D unclear. From germline, CDR1 is SGDLS and CDR2 YYNGEE. The CDR3 spans 14 residues. The ends were cut back, 4 bases at V and 0 bases at J, with 9 bases in the middle. The CDR3 sequence is CASSSLSSTDTQYF. The CDR3 nucleotides read TGTGCCAGCAGCAGCCTCTCTAGCACAGATACGCAGTATTTT.

This sequence joins TRBV4-3 and TRBJ2-2; 9 nucleotides agree with TRBD2. The CDR3 contains 15 residues. The ends lost 0 bases at V and 6 bases at J; junction bases unmatched: 2. Germline CDR1 reads LGHNA; CDR2 reads YSLEER. This chain's CDR3 is CASSQEGLASGELFF. CDR3 nucleotide sequence: TGCGCCAGCAGCCAAGAAGGACTAGCGTCCGGGGAGCTGTTTTTT.

This chain joins TRBV7-9 and TRBJ2-7, with TRBD2 matching over 8 bases. The ends lost 5 bases at V and 0 bases at J; junction bases unmatched: 15. CDR1 SEHNR and CDR2 FQNEAQ come from the germline V gene (reference sequence). The CDR3 is made up of 18 amino acids. CDR3 sequence: CASSPRGGREPHSYEQYF. The CDR3 DNA follows: TGTGCCAGCAGCCCTCGGGGGGGGCGGGAGCCACACTCCTACGAGCAGTACTTC. The full variable domain, with the rest looked up from reference TRBV7-9 and TRBJ2-7, is DTGVSQNPRHKITKRGQNVTFRCDPISEHNRLYWYRQTLGQGPEFLTYFQNEAQLEKSRLLSDRFSAERPKGSFSTLEIQRTEQGDSAMYLCASSPRGGREPHSYEQYFGPGTRLTVT.

The chain recombines TRBV30 with TRBJ1-2, with D hard to call. Germline CDR1 is GTSNPN and CDR2 is SVGIG (reference sequence). The CDR3 totals 13 residues. V dropped 3 bases and J dropped 6 bases, with 14 bases sitting between them. CDR3 bases: TGTGCCTGGAGGGGCCACCCGCCCGATGGCTACACCTTC. Translated, it gives CAWRGHPPDGYTF.

CDR3 DNA sequence: TGTGCCAGCTGGGTGAGCGGGCTTAGAGAGCAGTACTTC. Residues: CASWVSGLREQYF. The chain employs TRBV6-5 and TRBJ2-7; a weak D match, TRBD2 (6 bases). The CDR3 extends over 13 amino acids. Deletions cut 8 bases from V and 7 bases from J, with 18 bases between. CDR1 MNHEY and CDR2 SVGAGI come from the germline V gene.

The rearrangement joins TRBV3-1 (or the pseudogene TRBV3-2) to TRBJ2-3; the D is unclear. Trimming cost V 2 bases and J 8 bases, with 17 bases left between them. CDR3 length: 15 residues. CDR1 is LGHDT and CDR2 is YNNKEL in the germline V gene (reference sequence). The CDR3: CASSQMRQLLGTQYF. CDR3 DNA sequence: TGTGCCAGCAGCCAAATGAGGCAGCTTTTAGGTACGCAGTATTTT.

Only one count was recorded for this clone. V usage is TRBV5-1 and J usage is TRBJ2-7; 9 positions agree with TRBD2. Germline CDR1 and CDR2: SGHRS and YFSETQ. This CDR3 comprises 13 residues. The V gene end was trimmed by 2 bases and the J gene end by 7 bases; junction bases not matched to a gene: 4. DNA for the CDR3: TGCGCCAGCAGCTTATCACTAGCGGGTGAGCAGTACTTC. Encoded protein: CASSLSLAGEQYF.

V usage is TRBV7-2 and J usage is TRBJ2-5; 11 bases agree with TRBD2. Looked up from germline, CDR1 is SGHTA and CDR2 is FQGNSA. The CDR3 is 16 amino acids. V was pared by 8 bases and J by 1 base, with 9 bases of the junction left unmatched. CDR3 in amino acids: CASARLAGGIQETQYF. The CDR3 DNA is TGTGCCAGCGCTAGGCTAGCGGGGGGAATCCAAGAGACCCAGTACTTC.